This T cell receptor (beta chain) was documented in a study of OX40 agonist ivuxolimab in advanced cancers. At the level of the study: Patients took ivuxolimab, an agonistic anti-OX40 (CD134) antibody. Three patients got partial responses; one had hepatocellular carcinoma and two had cutaneous melanoma. Patients were around 83% male with ages roughly 20 to 90, mean 60.

Libraries were prepared by immunoSEQ multiplex PCR; TCRdb keeps only in-frame clonotypes and omits some of them. The table has some 70,000 clones, roughly nine tenths seen once. Findings of the study overall: Among the lowest peripheral clonal expansion occurred in 0.1-3.0 mg/kg partial responders.

Details on this clone: As yet, its antigen is unknown.

CDR1 is KGHSH and CDR2 is LQKENI in the germline V gene. The CDR3 is 14 residues long. V lost 5 bases, J lost 5 bases, and 7 bases stayed unmatched. Here the sequenced sample was CD4+ or CD8+ T cells sorted from blood, taken in a trial of the OX40 agonist ivuxolimab. The TCR sequence derives from an adult with an advanced solid tumor such as melanoma, head and neck, liver or kidney cancer. The chain uses TRBV18 and TRBJ1-1; 8 bases match TRBD1. The CDR3 region is CASSSTGEGTEAFF. The CDR3, as DNA: TGTGCCAGCTCATCGACAGGGGAGGGGACTGAAGCTTTCTTT.